Each of the 4 T cell receptor beta chains below was sequenced from the same sample in a study of OX40 agonist ivuxolimab in advanced cancers. Data came from immunoSEQ multiplex PCR; TCRdb stores just in-frame clones and leaves some out. The sample lists some 100,000 clones; 84% were seen once. Material: CD4+ or CD8+ T cells sorted from blood, obtained in a trial of the OX40 agonist ivuxolimab. The receptor source for this set is an adult with an advanced solid tumor such as melanoma, head and neck, liver or kidney cancer.

The rearrangement links TRBV6-4 to TRBJ1-1, with 8 bases matching TRBD1. CDR3 length: 13 residues. Germline CDR1 MRHNA, CDR2 SNTAGT. The J segment lost 1 base and the V segment lost 10 bases, leaving 5 bases of the junction unmatched. CDR3 amino acids: CATRGQANTEAFF. CDR3 sequence (DNA): TGTGCCACCAGGGGACAGGCGAACACTGAAGCTTTCTTT.

The V call is TRBV19, the J call TRBJ2-7, with D possibly being TRBD1 (6 bases). V was shortened by 6 bases and J by 6 bases, with 21 bases between the two germline ends. This CDR3 spans 15 amino acids. The V gene's germline CDR1 is LNHDA and CDR2 SQIVND (reference sequence). The chain's CDR3 is CASSLTGTPPLEQYF. CDR3 in DNA: TGTGCCAGTAGCCTCACCGGGACACCCCCCCTCGAGCAGTACTTC.

The chain carries TRBV19 and TRBJ2-3; 10 nucleotides match TRBD2. Trimming removed 6 bases from V and 5 bases from J; junction bases left unmatched: 8. The CDR3 length is 15 residues. Germline values: CDR1 LNHDA, CDR2 SQIVND (reference sequence). This CDR3 is CASRLAGGSQDTQYF. The CDR3 DNA reads TGTGCCAGTAGGTTAGCGGGGGGTTCGCAAGATACGCAGTATTTT.

The J gene is TRBJ2-3, the V gene TRBV30, with 7 bases matching TRBD2. V lost 5 bases, J lost 2 bases, and 7 bases stayed unmatched. Germline lookup yields CDR1 GTSNPN and CDR2 SVGIG (reference sequence). CDR3 length: 14 amino acids. This chain's CDR3 is CAWGNAGVTDTQYF. The CDR3 DNA is TGTGCCTGGGGGAATGCGGGGGTCACAGATACGCAGTATTTT.